Each of the 9 T cell receptor beta chains below was sequenced from the same sample in a study of T cell repertoires in cytomegalovirus infection. TCRdb re-called the reads through MiXCR, storing one row per CDR3 protein. The sample has hundreds of thousands of distinct CDR3 sequences, roughly 35% seen once. Sequenced input: PBMCs. These receptors came from a human donor in good health (CMV status not recorded). Some clones in this sample may be carry-over from other donors' samples.

This clonotype was recorded a few times. The gene calls are TRBV12-3 or TRBV12-4 and TRBJ2-2, with 9 bases fitting TRBD1. Trimming took 3 bases from V and 5 from J; bases not matched to a gene: 10. The CDR3 covers 17 residues. This CDR3 is CASSLDRNRGRTGELFF. As DNA, the CDR3 is TGTGCCAGCAGTTTGGACAGAAACAGGGGGCGAACCGGGGAGCTGTTTTTT.

The CDR3 DNA reads as TGTGCCAGCAGTTACTCGATAGTCGGGAATCAGCCCCAGCATTTT. Its protein product is CASSYSIVGNQPQHF. This chain links TRBV6-2 or TRBV6-3 with TRBJ1-5; D unresolved. V lost 0 bases, J lost 4 bases, and 10 bases lay in between. The CDR3 consists of 15 residues. From germline, CDR1 is MNHEY and CDR2 SVGEGT.

CDR3 in amino acids: CASSGDTSSYNEQFF. The CDR3 DNA follows: TGTGCCAGCAGCGGGGACACGAGCTCCTACAATGAGCAGTTCTTC. The genes are TRBV7-9 and TRBJ2-1; a weak D match, TRBD1 (6 bases). V was shortened by 5 bases and J by 0 bases, with 11 bases between the two germline ends. The CDR3 consists of 15 residues. Germline lookup yields CDR1 SEHNR and CDR2 FQNEAQ (reference sequence).

The chain is built from TRBV20-1 and TRBJ2-7; 7 bases fit TRBD2. CDR3 size: 15 residues. The trim removed 3 bases at V and 4 bases at J, leaving 12 bases unmatched. Germline values: CDR1 DFQATT, CDR2 SNEGSKA (reference sequence). The CDR3 nucleotides read TGCAGTGCTAGGCTTTCTAGCGGACCCCGTTACGAGCAGTACTTC. It encodes CSARLSSGPRYEQYF.

The chain carries TRBV4-2 and TRBJ2-7; possibly TRBD2 for D (5 bases). Trimming removed 2 bases at V and 7 bases at J, with 15 bases between. The CDR3 is 14 residues long. The germline gives CDR1 LGHNA, CDR2 YNFKEQ. CDR3 sequence: CASSQILESGEQYF. The CDR3 nucleotides are TGTGCCAGCAGCCAAATCCTAGAGTCGGGAGAGCAGTACTTC.

This chain uses TRBV28 with TRBJ1-2; possible D gene TRBD1, 6 bases. The germline V gene has CDR1 MDHEN and CDR2 SYDVKM. Deletions cut 6 bases from V and 4 bases from J, with 9 bases between. This CDR3 region has 12 residues. This CDR3 reads CASRQGGYGYTF. The CDR3 DNA reads TGTGCCAGCAGACAGGGAGGCTATGGCTACACCTTC.

This clonotype was picked up one time. The chain combines TRBV28 with TRBJ2-7, with 9 bases fitting TRBD1. The CDR3 sequence is 14 residues long. CDR1 is MDHEN, CDR2 SYDVKM, per germline. Trimming at V came to 10 bases and at J to 12 bases, leaving 19 bases not matched to a gene. The CDR3 loop is CATTRTGEPYETYF. CDR3 sequence (DNA): TGTGCCACCACCCGGACAGGGGAACCCTACGAGACGTACTTC.

This clonotype was detected a few times. The V and J genes are TRBV6-1 and TRBJ2-7; D might be TRBD2 (6 bases). Per germline, CDR1 MNHNS and CDR2 SASEGT. The ends were cut back, 4 bases at V and 3 bases at J, with 16 bases in the middle. This CDR3 contains 15 residues. The chain's CDR3 is CASSARDSSSYEQYF. The CDR3 DNA follows: TGTGCCAGCAGTGCCCGGGACTCATCCAGCTACGAGCAGTACTTC.

This clonotype was detected a few times. J is TRBJ1-6 and V is TRBV28, with 7 bases that match TRBD1. The ends lost 7 bases at V and 2 bases at J; junction bases unmatched: 5. CDR3 length: 15 amino acids. Germline V gene sequence: CDR1 MDHEN, CDR2 SYDVKM. The DNA for the CDR3 is TGTGCCAGCACCCCACAGGGGCCCTATAATTCACCCCTCCACTTT. It specifies CASTPQGPYNSPLHF.